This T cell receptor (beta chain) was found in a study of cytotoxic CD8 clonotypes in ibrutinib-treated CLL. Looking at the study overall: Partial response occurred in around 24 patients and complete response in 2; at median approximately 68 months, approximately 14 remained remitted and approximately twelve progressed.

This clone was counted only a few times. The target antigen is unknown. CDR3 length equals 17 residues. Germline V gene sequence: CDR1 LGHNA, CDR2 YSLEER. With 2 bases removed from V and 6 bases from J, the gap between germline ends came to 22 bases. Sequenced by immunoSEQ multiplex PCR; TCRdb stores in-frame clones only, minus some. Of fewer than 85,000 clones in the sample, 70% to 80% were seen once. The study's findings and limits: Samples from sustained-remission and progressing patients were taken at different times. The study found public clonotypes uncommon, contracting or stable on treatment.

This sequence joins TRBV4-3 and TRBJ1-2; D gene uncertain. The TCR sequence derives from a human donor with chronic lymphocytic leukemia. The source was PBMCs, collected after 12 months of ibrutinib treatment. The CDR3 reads CASSQSLAADAGNGYTF. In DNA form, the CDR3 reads TGCGCCAGCAGCCAAAGTTTGGCGGCCGACGCAGGTAATGGCTACACCTTC.